The 22 T cell receptor beta chains given below trace back to one sample, sequenced in a study of blood T cell repertoires in COVID-19. The protocol was immunoSEQ multiplex PCR, while the TCRdb copy is restricted to in-frame clones and leaves out a portion. The data hold under 250,000 clones, with approximately 78% observed a single time. Input material: peripheral blood. The receptor set was obtained from a woman aged 18-29 years with acute or convalescent COVID-19.

The chain links TRBV11-1 to TRBJ1-2; no definite D call. V shed 4 bases and J shed 5 bases, with 14 bases lying between them. There are 14 residues in the CDR3. Germline V lookup: CDR1 SGHAT, CDR2 FQDESV (reference sequence). The CDR3 nucleotides read TGTGCCAGCAGCTCGGTTCTTGGTTGGTATGGCTACACCTTC. It encodes CASSSVLGWYGYTF.

This clone appeared a few times. J is TRBJ2-7 and V is TRBV5-4; TRBD1 might be the D (6 bases). Germline values: CDR1 SGHNT, CDR2 YYREEE (reference sequence). CDR3 length equals 14 residues. V lost 3 bases, J lost 0 bases, and 10 bases lay in between. Written as DNA, the CDR3 is TGTGCCAGCAGCTCAACGGACAGCTCCTACGAGCAGTACTTC. It encodes CASSSTDSSYEQYF.

The chain has TRBV6-5 and TRBJ2-7; TRBD1 agrees at 7 bases. V was pared by 5 bases and J by 3 bases, with 10 bases of the junction left unmatched. The germline V gene has CDR1 MNHEY and CDR2 SVGAGI. The CDR3 runs to 15 residues. The CDR3 DNA sequence: TGTGCCAGCAGTCCCAGGGCAGGGGGTTTCTACGAGCAGTACTTC. Translation: CASSPRAGGFYEQYF.

The chain joins TRBV5-5 to TRBJ1-5, with 7 bases aligning to TRBD1. Germline V CDR1 and CDR2: SGHKS, YYEKEE (reference sequence). The CDR3 is 17 amino acids. The ends lost 4 bases at V and 0 bases at J; junction bases unmatched: 10. The CDR3 DNA sequence: TGTGCCAGCAGCCTTACGGGACAGCCGTATAGCAATCAGCCCCAGCATTTT. It specifies CASSLTGQPYSNQPQHF.

The V and J genes are TRBV10-3 and TRBJ1-5, with TRBD1 as a possible D gene (6 bases). This CDR3 has 17 amino acids. Germline loops: CDR1 ENHRY, CDR2 SYGVKD. The V end lost 8 bases, the J end lost 4 bases, and 24 bases lay between the germline ends. CDR3 coding DNA: TGTGCCATCGGGAGTAAGGACCATCCAGGGGTTAATCAGCCCCAGCATTTT. It encodes CAIGSKDHPGVNQPQHF.

V usage is TRBV3-1 (or the pseudogene TRBV3-2) and J usage is TRBJ1-4; no firm D call. Germline V CDR1 and CDR2: LGHDT, YNNKEL (reference sequence). Trimming cost V 2 bases and J 0 bases, with 7 bases left between them. The CDR3 is 15 amino acids. Here the CDR3 reads CASSQQLATNEKLFF. The CDR3 coding sequence is TGTGCCAGCAGCCAACAACTTGCAACTAATGAAAAACTGTTTTTT.

The chain joins TRBV28 to TRBJ1-2; 8 nucleotides agree with TRBD1. From germline, CDR1 is MDHEN and CDR2 SYDVKM. The J segment lost 7 bases and the V segment lost 10 bases, leaving 8 bases of the junction unmatched. The length of the CDR3 is 12 residues. Here the CDR3 DNA reads TGTGCCAACAGACAGGGGTCGGCTGGCTACACCTTC. It encodes CANRQGSAGYTF.

The chain joins TRBV30 to TRBJ2-3; D possibly corresponds to TRBD1 (6 bases). The CDR3 is made up of 11 amino acids. Germline CDR1 is GTSNPN and CDR2 is SVGIG (reference sequence). V was clipped by 4 bases and J by 6 bases, with 8 bases between them. In nucleotides, the CDR3 is TGTGCCTGGATTACAGGGGATACGCAGTATTTT. Amino acids: CAWITGDTQYF.

The chain links TRBV27 to TRBJ2-2, with a possible D match to TRBD2 (6 bases). The CDR3 has 17 amino acids. Germline CDR1 MNHEY, CDR2 SMNVEV (reference sequence). Trimming stripped 1 base from V and 1 base from J, with 13 bases between. The CDR3 here is CASSLWGGFLNTGELFF. CDR3 coding DNA: TGTGCCAGCAGTTTATGGGGAGGATTCCTGAACACCGGGGAGCTGTTTTTT.

This clone showed up just once. This sequence joins TRBV11-1 and TRBJ1-1; the D is unclear. The V and J ends lost 7 bases and 1 base respectively, with 13 bases between them. From germline, CDR1 is SGHAT and CDR2 FQDESV (reference sequence). This CDR3 is 14 amino acids long. The CDR3 region has the DNA TGTGCCAGCACCATACGGGAACCGAACACTGAAGCTTTCTTT. Protein: CASTIREPNTEAFF.

The chain uses TRBV9 and TRBJ2-3; 9 nucleotides agree with TRBD2. Germline loops: CDR1 SGDLS, CDR2 YYNGEE. This CDR3 has 15 amino acids. With V trimmed by 7 bases and J by 3 bases, 9 bases remained unmatched. CDR3 in DNA: TGTGCCAGCGGGGGTAGCGGGGGAACTACAGATACGCAGTATTTT. Translated: CASGGSGGTTDTQYF. The full variable domain, completed using reference TRBV9 and TRBJ2-3, is DSGVTQTPKHLITATGQRVTLRCSPRSGDLSVYWYQQSLDQGLQFLIQYYNGEERAKGNILERFSAQQFPDLHSELNLSSLELGDSALYFCASGGSGGTTDTQYFGPGTRLTVL.

V is TRBV15 and J is TRBJ2-3; 13 bases fit TRBD2. Germline V lookup: CDR1 LNHNV, CDR2 YYDKDF (reference sequence). The V gene end was trimmed by 1 base and the J gene end by 3 bases; junction bases not matched to a gene: 1. The CDR3 consists of 16 residues. The CDR3 DNA reads TGTGCCACCAGCAGAGGGACTAGCGGGAGTACAGATACGCAGTATTTT. Amino acid sequence: CATSRGTSGSTDTQYF.

This rearrangement joins TRBV5-4 to TRBJ1-2; 10 positions match TRBD1. The CDR3 length is 17 residues. The V gene end was trimmed by 4 bases and the J gene end by 2 bases; junction bases not matched to a gene: 11. Germline V gene data show CDR1 as SGHNT and CDR2 as YYREEE (reference sequence). This CDR3 reads CASSRTEDRGRNYGYTF. The CDR3 coding sequence is TGTGCCAGCAGCCGAACCGAAGACAGGGGGCGGAACTATGGCTACACCTTC.

This chain joins TRBV4-1 and TRBJ2-6; TRBD2 agrees at 7 bases. V trimming: 9 bases; J trimming: 0 bases; junction bases outside the gene matches: 8. The CDR3 spans 16 residues. CDR1 is MGHRA and CDR2 is YSYEKL in the germline V gene. The CDR3 protein is CASTLGGSSGANVLTF. The CDR3, as DNA: TGCGCCAGTACCCTCGGGGGGAGCTCTGGGGCCAACGTCCTGACTTTC.

V is TRBV6-2 or TRBV6-3 and J is TRBJ1-4, with D perhaps TRBD1 (5 bases). Per germline, CDR1 MNHEY and CDR2 SVGEGT. CDR3 length equals 15 residues. With 6 bases removed from V and 6 bases from J, the gap between germline ends came to 17 bases. Here the CDR3 DNA reads TGTGCCAGCAGCCACCGGGGGTTGTTTGATGAAAAACTGTTTTTT. It is translated as CASSHRGLFDEKLFF.

This rearrangement joins TRBV7-3 to TRBJ2-5; no clear D gene. Trimming took 5 bases from V and 3 from J, leaving 10 bases between them. Germline lookup yields CDR1 SGHTA and CDR2 FQGTGA. CDR3 length: 13 amino acids. For the CDR3, the DNA is TGTGCCAGCAGCCGCGGATTGGAAGAGACCCAGTACTTC. Its protein is CASSRGLEETQYF.

The chain recombines TRBV30 with TRBJ1-2; perhaps TRBD1 as D (6 bases). Between the trimmed V and J ends, which lost 3 bases and 5 bases, there was a span of 19 bases. Germline V gene sequence: CDR1 GTSNPN, CDR2 SVGIG (reference sequence). The CDR3 spans 15 residues. CDR3 sequence reads: CAWRGTGSNVYGYTF. The CDR3 DNA sequence: TGTGCCTGGAGGGGAACAGGGAGCAACGTTTATGGCTACACCTTC.

The J gene is TRBJ2-5, the V gene TRBV5-4; D may be TRBD2 (6 bases). The CDR3 length is 15 residues. The V end was cut by 0 bases, the J end by 4 bases, with 13 bases between. The germline CDR1 and CDR2 sequences are SGHNT and YYREEE (reference sequence). The CDR3 DNA follows: TGTGCCAGCAGCTTGGCCCCAGCGGGCGGAGAGACCCAGTACTTC. Translation gives CASSLAPAGGETQYF.

This clone was picked up one time. The CDR3 nucleotides are TGTGCCAGTAGTAACGACAGGGTTCGGAATGAGCAGTTCTTC. Translated: CASSNDRVRNEQFF. The chain has TRBV19 and TRBJ2-1, with 7 bases matching TRBD1. The CDR3 is made up of 14 amino acids. The V gene end was trimmed by 4 bases and the J gene end by 7 bases; junction bases not matched to a gene: 7. Germline V gene lookup returns CDR1 LNHDA and CDR2 SQIVND (reference sequence).

This chain links TRBV19 with TRBJ1-5, with unresolved D. The CDR3 totals 13 residues. CDR1 is LNHDA and CDR2 is SQIVND in the germline V gene (reference sequence). V lost 1 base, J lost 10 bases, and 11 bases lay in between. This chain's CDR3 is CASSIVEASPQHF. The DNA for the CDR3 is TGTGCCAGTAGTATAGTTGAGGCGAGCCCCCAGCATTTT.

This clone turned up a few times. The chain employs TRBV27 and TRBJ2-7; possible D gene TRBD2, 6 bases. The CDR3 extends over 16 amino acids. Trimming cost V 6 bases and J 3 bases, with 21 bases left between them. Per the germline V gene, CDR1 is MNHEY and CDR2 is SMNVEV (reference sequence). CDR3 bases: TGTGCCAGCAGCCCGGGGACTGGAGGCGGTTTCTACGAGCAGTACTTC. This translates into CASSPGTGGGFYEQYF.

The V call is TRBV6-5, the J call TRBJ1-6; D possibly corresponds to TRBD1 (6 bases). Looked up from germline, CDR1 is MNHEY and CDR2 is SVGAGI. V lost 2 bases and J 16 bases, leaving 24 bases between the germline ends. The CDR3 runs to 16 residues. DNA of the CDR3: TGTGCCAGCAGTTACGCGGCGGGGGGCAGAGTAATCGGTCTCCACTTT. This translates into CASSYAAGGRVIGLHF.